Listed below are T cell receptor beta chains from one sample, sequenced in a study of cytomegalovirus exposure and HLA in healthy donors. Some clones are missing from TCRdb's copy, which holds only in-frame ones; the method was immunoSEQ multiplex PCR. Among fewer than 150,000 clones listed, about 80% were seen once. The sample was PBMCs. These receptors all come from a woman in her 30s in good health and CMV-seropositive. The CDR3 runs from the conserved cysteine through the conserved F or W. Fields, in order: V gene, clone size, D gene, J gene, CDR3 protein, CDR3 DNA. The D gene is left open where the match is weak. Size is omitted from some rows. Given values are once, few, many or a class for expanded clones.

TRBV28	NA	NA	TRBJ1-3	CASTKGVRRTPLSGNTIYF	TGTGCCAGCACTAAAGGGGTCAGAAGAACCCCCCTCTCTGGAAACACCATATATTTT
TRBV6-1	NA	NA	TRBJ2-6	CASSPGLTGANVLTF	TGTGCCAGCAGTCCCGGTCTCACTGGGGCCAACGTCCTGACTTTC
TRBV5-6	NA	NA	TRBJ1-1	CASSPAPGSEENTEAFF	TGTGCCAGCAGCCCCGCCCCGGGAAGTGAGGAGAACACTGAAGCTTTCTTT
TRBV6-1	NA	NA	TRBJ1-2	CASSDTRQFTNYGYTF	TGTGCCAGCAGTGACACCCGACAGTTTACCAACTATGGCTACACCTTC
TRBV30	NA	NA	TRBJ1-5	CAWGQLNQPQHF	TGTGCCTGGGGACAGCTTAATCAGCCCCAGCATTTT
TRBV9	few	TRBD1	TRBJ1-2	CASSPRGGGYTF	TGTGCCAGCAGCCCCCGAGGGGGCGGCTACACCTTC
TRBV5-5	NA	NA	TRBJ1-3	CASSLVLGRGNTIYF	TGTGCCAGCAGCTTGGTTCTTGGCAGGGGAAACACCATATATTTT
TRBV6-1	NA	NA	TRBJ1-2	CASGREATSYGYTF	TGTGCCAGCGGACGGGAGGCGACCTCCTATGGCTACACCTTC
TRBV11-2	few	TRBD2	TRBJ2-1	CASSLWPSGGEQFF	TGTGCCAGCAGCTTATGGCCTAGCGGGGGTGAGCAGTTCTTC
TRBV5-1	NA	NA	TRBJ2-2	CASSLPDTGELFF	TGCGCCAGCAGCTTGCCTGACACCGGAGAGCTGTTTTTT
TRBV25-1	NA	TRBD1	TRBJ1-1	CASSEGPGTGRSNEAFF	TGTGCCAGCAGTGAAGGCCCCGGGACAGGGCGTTCTAACGAAGCTTTCTTT
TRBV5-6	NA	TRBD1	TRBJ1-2	CASSSDRGPGYTF	TGTGCCAGCAGCTCAGACAGGGGGCCTGGCTACACCTTC
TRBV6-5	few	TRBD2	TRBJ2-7	CASKPGLASYEQYF	TGTGCCAGCAAACCGGGACTAGCCTCCTACGAGCAGTACTTC
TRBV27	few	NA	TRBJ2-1	CASSLTGAVAGGNEQFF	TGTGCCAGCAGTTTAACGGGGGCGGTAGCGGGCGGCAATGAGCAGTTCTTC
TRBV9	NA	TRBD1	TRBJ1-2	CASSVGDSGGYGYTF	TGTGCCAGCAGCGTAGGGGACAGTGGAGGCTATGGCTACACCTTC
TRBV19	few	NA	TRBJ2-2	CASTGDTANTGELFF	TGTGCCAGTACCGGGGACACCGCGAACACCGGGGAGCTGTTTTTT
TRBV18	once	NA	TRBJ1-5	CASSFSTGNQPQHF	TGTGCCAGCTCATTCTCAACAGGGAATCAGCCCCAGCATTTT
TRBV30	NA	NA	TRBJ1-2	CAWRYSPTYGYTF	TGTGCCTGGAGGTACAGCCCAACCTATGGCTACACCTTC
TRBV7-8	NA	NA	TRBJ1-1	CASSGEGRSTEAFF	TGTGCCAGCAGCGGAGAGGGGAGGTCCACTGAAGCTTTCTTT
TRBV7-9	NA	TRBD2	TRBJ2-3	CSSSLTGEGGTQYF	TGTTCCAGCAGCTTAACCGGGGAGGGTGGTACGCAGTATTTT
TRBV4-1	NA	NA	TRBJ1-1	CASSQVGGQGTEAFF	TGCGCCAGCAGCCAAGTCGGGGGGCAGGGCACTGAAGCTTTCTTT
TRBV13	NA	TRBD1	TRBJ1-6	CASSKGQGLSPLHF	TGTGCCAGCAGCAAGGGACAGGGTCTTTCACCCCTCCACTTT
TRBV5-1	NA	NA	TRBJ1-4	CASSSGLQGKLFF	TGCGCCAGCAGCTCGGGGCTACAGGGAAAACTGTTTTTT
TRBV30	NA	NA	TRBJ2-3	CAWSRTGQTDTQYF	TGTGCCTGGAGCAGAACTGGACAGACAGATACGCAGTATTTT
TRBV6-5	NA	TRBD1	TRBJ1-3	CASSSRGLDSGNTIYF	TGTGCCAGCAGTTCCAGGGGGCTTGACTCTGGAAACACCATATATTTT
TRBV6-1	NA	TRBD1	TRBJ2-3	CASSDRDRATDTQYF	TGTGCCAGCAGTGACCGGGACAGGGCAACAGATACGCAGTATTTT
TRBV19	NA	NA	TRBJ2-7	CASSIRDDRFRYEQYF	TGTGCCAGTAGTATTAGGGACGACAGGTTCCGATACGAGCAGTACTTC
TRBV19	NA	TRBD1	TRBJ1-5	CASRGQINQPQHF	TGTGCCAGTAGGGGACAGATCAATCAGCCCCAGCATTTT
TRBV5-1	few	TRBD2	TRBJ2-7	CASSLGGLAGDHEQYF	TGCGCCAGCAGCTTGGGGGGACTAGCGGGAGACCACGAGCAGTACTTC
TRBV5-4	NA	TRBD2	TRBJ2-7	CASSRTSGGVGEQYF	TGTGCCAGCAGCCGGACTAGCGGGGGGGTTGGGGAGCAGTACTTC
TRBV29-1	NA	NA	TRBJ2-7	CSVESRSYEQYF	TGCAGCGTTGAAAGCAGGTCTTACGAGCAGTACTTC
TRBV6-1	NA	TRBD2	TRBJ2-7	CASSERGGGFYEQYF	TGTGCCAGCAGTGAACGGGGGGGCGGTTTCTACGAGCAGTACTTC
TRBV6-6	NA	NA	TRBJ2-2	CASSYSEGTGELFF	TGTGCCAGCAGTTACTCGGAGGGGACCGGGGAGCTGTTTTTT
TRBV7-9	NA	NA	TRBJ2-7	CASSLGYAGGIYEQYF	TGTGCCAGCAGCCTAGGTTACGCAGGGGGGATCTACGAGCAGTACTTC
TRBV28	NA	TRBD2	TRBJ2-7	CASSLGGPPYEQYF	TGTGCCAGCAGTTTGGGAGGGCCTCCCTACGAGCAGTACTTC
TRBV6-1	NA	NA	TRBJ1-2	CASRFRGNYGYTF	TGTGCCAGCAGGTTCAGGGGTAACTATGGCTACACCTTC
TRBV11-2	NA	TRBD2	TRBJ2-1	CASSVSGTFNEQFF	TGTGCCAGCAGCGTTAGCGGGACCTTTAATGAGCAGTTCTTC
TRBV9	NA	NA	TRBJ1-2	CASSATQTENYGYTF	TGTGCCAGCAGCGCTACACAGACAGAGAACTATGGCTACACCTTC
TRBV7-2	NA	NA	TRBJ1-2	CASSLDSGSTYYGYTF	TGTGCCAGCAGCTTAGATTCAGGGTCGACCTACTATGGCTACACCTTC
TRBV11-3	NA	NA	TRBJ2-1	CASSKLAGSNEQFF	TGTGCCAGCAGCAAACTCGCGGGGAGCAATGAGCAGTTCTTC
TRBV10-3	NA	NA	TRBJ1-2	CAIMSLDYGYTF	TGTGCCATCATGAGTCTGGACTATGGCTACACCTTC